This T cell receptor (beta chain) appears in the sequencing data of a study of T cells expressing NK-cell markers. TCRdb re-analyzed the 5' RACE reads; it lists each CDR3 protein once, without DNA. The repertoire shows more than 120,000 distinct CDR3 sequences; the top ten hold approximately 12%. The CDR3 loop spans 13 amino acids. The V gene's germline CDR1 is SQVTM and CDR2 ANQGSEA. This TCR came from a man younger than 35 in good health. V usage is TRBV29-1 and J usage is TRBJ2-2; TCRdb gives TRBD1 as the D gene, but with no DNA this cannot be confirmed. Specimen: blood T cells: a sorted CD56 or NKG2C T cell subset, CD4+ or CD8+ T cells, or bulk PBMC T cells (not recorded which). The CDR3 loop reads CSVGTGAAGELFF.